This T cell receptor beta chain was identified during a study of immune evolution from preneoplasia to lung adenocarcinoma (dated by TCRdb to the early 2020s). Regarding the complete study: The study combined immune gene expression, TCR sequencing and multiplex immunofluorescence to profile immune contexture across lung adenocarcinoma precursors and invasive adenocarcinoma. A total of 40 to 60 patients with pulmonary nodules who underwent surgical resection were included in the overall cohort. Sample size was based on specimen availability rather than a prior power calculation. It was reported in the study that under 110 samples were used for TCR sequencing. TCR sequencing data came from approximately 51 patients. POLYSOLVER was used to infer class I HLA alleles from exome data, and LOHHLA was used to detect allele-specific HLA loss. Resected precursor lesions (AAH, AIS, MIA) and invasive adenocarcinomas were compared with paired morphologically normal lung tissue. The immune data were integrated with whole exome sequencing and methylation data from the same cohort of nodules.

Broader findings and caveats from the paper: The highest clonality was observed in normal lung, whereas higher T cell density and diversity but lower clonality appeared to be present in later-stage lesions. Because all patients came from Japan and China, whether the findings apply to Western populations was uncertain. The findings reflected association rather than direct causation, and larger cohorts with long-term follow-up and longitudinal biopsies were considered necessary. Normal lung had the highest top T cell clone frequencies, and these frequencies appeared to fall progressively from AAH through AIS, MIA and invasive adenocarcinoma.

Between about 2014 and 2017, the patients underwent resection in either Japan or China. Two lung cancer pathologists independently reviewed H&E slides to confirm the histologic diagnosis of every case. The AllPrep DNA/RNA FFPE Kit was used to isolate DNA from FFPE tissue. Using the immunoSEQ hsTCRbeta Kit, TCR beta CDR3 regions were sequenced from DNA. The original methods were these. TCR sequencing data were analysed with the ImmunoSEQ Analyzer. T cell clonality was calculated on productive rearrangements as 1 minus Pielou's evenness. The inverse Simpson index, applied to productive templates, was used to measure T cell diversity. T cell density was expressed as TCR beta template counts normalized to usable DNA, with usable DNA estimated by amplifying and sequencing housekeeping genes. Two-sided Kruskal-Wallis tests were used to compare TCR metrics between histologic stages. In TCRdb, the immuneACCESS table is reduced to in-frame sequences with V and J assigned. These tables do not hold every clone; where another copy was compared, an unresolved V gene accounts for under half, and the others remain unexplained. That table supplies the V and J calls and clone size; D and trimming were determined from the DNA. Within this sample are 7,000 or so clones, with roughly 80% of them counted one time only. Roughly a sixth of the sample lies in the top ten.

Worth noting for this clone: It lacks a known antigen. Base qualities are not recorded, but no much larger clone differs from it by a single base.

This sequence originates from a person aged 70 to 79 with lung adenocarcinoma. The sample was FFPE adjacent normal lung tissue.

For the CDR3, the sequence is CASSSPHANTGELFF. The sequenced DNA: TGTGCCAGCAGCTCCCCGCACGCGAACACCGGGGAGCTGTTTTTT. This receptor chain uses TRBV7-9 and TRBJ2-2, with no confident D gene call. The junction shows trimming of 4 bases on V and 0 bases on J, plus 9 bases between the germline ends. There are 15 amino acids in the CDR3, from cysteine to phenylalanine inclusive. Only the CDR3 region is kept as DNA, spanning 45 bases read in frame from base 1. For CDR1 and CDR2, the germline V gene (reference sequence) lists SEHNR and FQNEAQ.